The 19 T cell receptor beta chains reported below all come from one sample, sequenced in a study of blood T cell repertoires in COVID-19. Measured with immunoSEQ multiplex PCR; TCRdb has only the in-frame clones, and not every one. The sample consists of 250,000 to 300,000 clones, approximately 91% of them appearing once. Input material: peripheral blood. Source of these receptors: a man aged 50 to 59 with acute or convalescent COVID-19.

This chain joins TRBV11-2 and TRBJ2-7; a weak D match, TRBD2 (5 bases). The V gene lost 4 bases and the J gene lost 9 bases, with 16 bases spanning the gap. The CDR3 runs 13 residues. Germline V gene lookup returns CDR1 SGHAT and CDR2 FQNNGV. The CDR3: CASSSRDGGGQYF. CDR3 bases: TGTGCCAGCAGCTCCCGCGACGGTGGAGGGCAGTACTTC.

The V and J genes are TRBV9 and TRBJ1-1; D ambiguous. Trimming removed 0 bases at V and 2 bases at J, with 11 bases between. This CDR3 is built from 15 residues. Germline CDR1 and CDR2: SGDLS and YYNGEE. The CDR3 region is CASSVDRTFNTEAFF. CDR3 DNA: TGTGCCAGCAGCGTAGACAGAACCTTTAACACTGAAGCTTTCTTT.

CDR3 in DNA: TGTGCCTGGAGTGCGGGGCAGGGGGTCCATTCACCCCTCCACTTT. Its protein product is CAWSAGQGVHSPLHF. This chain links TRBV30 with TRBJ1-6; 7 nucleotides match TRBD1. V trimming: 1 base; J trimming: 8 bases; junction bases outside the gene matches: 8. The CDR3 sequence is 15 residues long. Germline lookup yields CDR1 GTSNPN and CDR2 SVGIG (reference sequence).

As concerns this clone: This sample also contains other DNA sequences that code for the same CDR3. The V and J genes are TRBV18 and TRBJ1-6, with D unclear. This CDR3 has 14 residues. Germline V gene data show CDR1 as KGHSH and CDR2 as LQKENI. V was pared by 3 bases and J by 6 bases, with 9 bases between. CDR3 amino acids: CASSPGARNSPLHF. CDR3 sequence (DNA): TGTGCCAGCTCACCGGGAGCCCGTAATTCACCCCTCCACTTT.

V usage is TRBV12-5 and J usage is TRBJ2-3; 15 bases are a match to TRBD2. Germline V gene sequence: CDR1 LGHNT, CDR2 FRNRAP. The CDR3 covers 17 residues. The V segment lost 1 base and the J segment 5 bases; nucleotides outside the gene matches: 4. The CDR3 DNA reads TGTGCTAGTGGTTTGGGGACTAGCGGGGGGGCAGGAGATACGCAGTATTTT. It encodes CASGLGTSGGAGDTQYF.

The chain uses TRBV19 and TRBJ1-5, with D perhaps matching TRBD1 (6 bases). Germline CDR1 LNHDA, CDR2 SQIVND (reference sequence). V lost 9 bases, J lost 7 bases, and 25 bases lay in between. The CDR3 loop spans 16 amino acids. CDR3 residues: CASISSRGGQFQPQHF. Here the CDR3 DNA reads TGTGCCAGCATATCGTCCCGCGGGGGCCAATTCCAGCCCCAGCATTTT.

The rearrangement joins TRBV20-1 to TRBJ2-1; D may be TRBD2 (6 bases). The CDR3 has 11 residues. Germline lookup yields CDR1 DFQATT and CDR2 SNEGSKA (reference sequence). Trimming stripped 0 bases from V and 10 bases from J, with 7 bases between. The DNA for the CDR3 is TGCAGTGCTAGAGAAGGGAGGGAGCAGTTCTTC. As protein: CSAREGREQFF.

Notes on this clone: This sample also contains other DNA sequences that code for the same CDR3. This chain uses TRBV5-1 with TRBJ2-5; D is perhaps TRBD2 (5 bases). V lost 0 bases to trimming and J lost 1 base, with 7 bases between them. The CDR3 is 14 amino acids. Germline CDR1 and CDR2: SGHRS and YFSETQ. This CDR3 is CASSLAGIQETQYF. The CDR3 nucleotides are TGCGCCAGCAGCTTGGCCGGGATCCAAGAGACCCAGTACTTC.

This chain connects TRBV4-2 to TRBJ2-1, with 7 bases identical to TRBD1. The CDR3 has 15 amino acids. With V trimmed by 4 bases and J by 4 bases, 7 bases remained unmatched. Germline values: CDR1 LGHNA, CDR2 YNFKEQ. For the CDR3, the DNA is TGTGCCAGCAGCCCAACCCGGGACAGTTACAATGAGCAGTTCTTC. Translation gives CASSPTRDSYNEQFF.

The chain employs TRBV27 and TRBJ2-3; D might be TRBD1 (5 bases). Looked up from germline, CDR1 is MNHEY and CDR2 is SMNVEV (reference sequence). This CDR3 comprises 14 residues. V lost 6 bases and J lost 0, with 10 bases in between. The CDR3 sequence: CASSQTESTDTQYF. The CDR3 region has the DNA TGTGCCAGCAGCCAGACAGAAAGCACAGATACGCAGTATTTT.

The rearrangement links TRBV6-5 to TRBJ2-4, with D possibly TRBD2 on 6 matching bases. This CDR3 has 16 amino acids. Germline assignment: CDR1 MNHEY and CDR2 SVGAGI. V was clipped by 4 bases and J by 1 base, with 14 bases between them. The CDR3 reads CASSFRGAGAKNIQYF. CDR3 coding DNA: TGTGCCAGCAGTTTCAGAGGGGCGGGGGCCAAAAACATTCAGTACTTC.

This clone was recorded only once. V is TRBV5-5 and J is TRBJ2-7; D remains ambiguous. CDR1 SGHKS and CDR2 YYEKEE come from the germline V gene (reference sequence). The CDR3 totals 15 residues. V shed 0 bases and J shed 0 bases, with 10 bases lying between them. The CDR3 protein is CASSLGATSSYEQYF. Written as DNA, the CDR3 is TGTGCCAGCAGCTTGGGGGCGACAAGCTCCTACGAGCAGTACTTC.

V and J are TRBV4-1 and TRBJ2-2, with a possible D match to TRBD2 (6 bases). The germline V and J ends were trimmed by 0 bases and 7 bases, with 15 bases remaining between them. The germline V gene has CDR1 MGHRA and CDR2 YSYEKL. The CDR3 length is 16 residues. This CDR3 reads CASSQDWRAPNGELFF. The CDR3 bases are TGCGCCAGCAGCCAAGATTGGAGGGCCCCCAACGGGGAGCTGTTTTTT.

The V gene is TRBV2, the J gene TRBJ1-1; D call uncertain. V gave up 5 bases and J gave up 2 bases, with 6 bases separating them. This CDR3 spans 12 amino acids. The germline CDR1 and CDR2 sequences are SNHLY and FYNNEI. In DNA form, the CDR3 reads TGTGCCAGCAGTCTAATTAACACTGAAGCTTTCTTT. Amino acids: CASSLINTEAFF. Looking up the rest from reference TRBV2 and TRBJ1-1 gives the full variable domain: EPEVTQTPSHQVTQMGQEVILRCVPISNHLYFYWYRQILGQKVEFLVSFYNNEISEKSEIFDDQFSVERPDGSNFTLKIRSTKLEDSAMYFCASSLINTEAFFGQGTRLTVV.

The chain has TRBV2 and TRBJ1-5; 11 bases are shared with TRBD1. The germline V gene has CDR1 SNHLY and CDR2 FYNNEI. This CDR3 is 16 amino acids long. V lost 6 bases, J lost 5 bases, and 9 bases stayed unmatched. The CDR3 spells CASSAGTGGRDQPQHF. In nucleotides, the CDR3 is TGTGCCAGCAGCGCCGGGACAGGGGGTCGGGATCAGCCCCAGCATTTT.

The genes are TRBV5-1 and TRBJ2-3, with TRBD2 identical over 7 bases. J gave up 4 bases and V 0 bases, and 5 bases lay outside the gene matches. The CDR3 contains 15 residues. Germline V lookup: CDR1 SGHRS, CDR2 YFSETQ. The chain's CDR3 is CASSLAGGVADTQYF. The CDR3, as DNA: TGCGCCAGCAGCTTGGCTGGGGGGGTTGCAGATACGCAGTATTTT.

The CDR3 loop is CASSLTGRDYEQYF. The DNA for the CDR3 is TGTGCCAGCAGCCTGACAGGCCGAGATTACGAGCAGTACTTC. The gene calls are TRBV7-3 and TRBJ2-7, with TRBD1 as a possible D gene (6 bases). V was clipped by 5 bases and J by 4 bases, with 15 bases between them. The CDR3 is made up of 14 amino acids. CDR1 is SGHTA, CDR2 FQGTGA, per germline.

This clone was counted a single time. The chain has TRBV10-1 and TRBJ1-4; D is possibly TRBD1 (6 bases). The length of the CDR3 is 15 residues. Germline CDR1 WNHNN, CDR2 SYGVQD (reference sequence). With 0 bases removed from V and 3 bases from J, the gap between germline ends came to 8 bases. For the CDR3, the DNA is TGCGCCAGCAGTGAGTCGAAGGGGGCTAATGAAAAACTGTTTTTT. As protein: CASSESKGANEKLFF.

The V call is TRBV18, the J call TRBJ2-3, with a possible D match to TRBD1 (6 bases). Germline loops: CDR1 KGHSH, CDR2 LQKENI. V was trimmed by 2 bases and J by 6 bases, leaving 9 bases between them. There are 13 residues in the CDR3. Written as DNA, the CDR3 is TGTGCCAGCTCACCAACAGGGTTGGATACGCAGTATTTT. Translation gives CASSPTGLDTQYF.